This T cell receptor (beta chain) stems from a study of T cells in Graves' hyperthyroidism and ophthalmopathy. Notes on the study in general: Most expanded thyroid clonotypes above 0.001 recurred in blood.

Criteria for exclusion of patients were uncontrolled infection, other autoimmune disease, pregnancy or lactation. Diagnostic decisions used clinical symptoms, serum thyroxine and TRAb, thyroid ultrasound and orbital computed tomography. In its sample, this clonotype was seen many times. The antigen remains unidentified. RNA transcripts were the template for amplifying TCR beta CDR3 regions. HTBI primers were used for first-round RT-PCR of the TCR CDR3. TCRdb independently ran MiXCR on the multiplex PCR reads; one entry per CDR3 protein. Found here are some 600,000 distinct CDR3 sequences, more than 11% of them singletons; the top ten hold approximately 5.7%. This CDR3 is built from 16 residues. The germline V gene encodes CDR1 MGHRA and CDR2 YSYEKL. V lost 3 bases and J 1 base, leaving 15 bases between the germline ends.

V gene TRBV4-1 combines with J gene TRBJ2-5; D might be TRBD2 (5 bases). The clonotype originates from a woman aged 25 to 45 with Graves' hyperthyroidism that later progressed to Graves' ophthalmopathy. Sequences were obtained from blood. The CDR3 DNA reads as TGCGCCAGCAGCCAGTTGGGAGTAACGTCCCAAGAGACCCAGTACTTC. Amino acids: CASSQLGVTSQETQYF.